This T cell receptor (beta chain) is drawn from a study of T-cell memory formation after mild COVID-19. TCRdb re-called the 5' RACE reads through MiXCR, storing one row per CDR3 protein. The repertoire has under 110,000 distinct CDR3 sequences, approximately 15% of them found once; the top ten carry less than 35%. This CDR3 contains 15 residues. Trimming at V came to 4 bases and at J to 0 bases, leaving 6 bases not matched to a gene. Germline CDR1 and CDR2: LGHNA and YSLEER. Sequenced input: PBMCs or a T cell subset sorted from them (not recorded which). This TCR was recovered from an adult woman who had mild COVID-19 (a few samples of this study predate the infection). Cell type and time point are not known. The chain links TRBV4-3 to TRBJ2-7, with 7 bases that match TRBD2. Written as DNA, the CDR3 is TGCGCCAGCAGCCCAGAGCGGGACCTCTCCTACGAGCAGTACTTC. Translation gives CASSPERDLSYEQYF.